Sequencing of this T cell receptor beta chain was carried out in a study of human T cells and chemical hapten exposure. Overall study: 2% DPC applied to an approximately 2 cm by approximately 2 cm arm area sensitized donors. Diphenylcyclopropenone was applied weekly to patients' scalps across the roughly 24-week study.

The time point here: patch test 2, 6 weeks after DPC sensitization. The treatment here: therapeutic diphenylcyclopropenone sensitization with weekly scalp DPC. Each patch-test visit's blood sample preceded patch application. Whole-study results and caveats: Relative to controls, expanded TCRs formed significantly more large CDR3 similarity clusters.

For this clonotype: What it binds is not known.

Via MiXCR, TCRdb re-called the RACE reads, giving one row per CDR3 protein. The sample lists about 42,000 distinct CDR3 sequences, about 8.9% occurring once. Sequencing used whole blood, obtained in connection with sensitization to the hapten diphenylcyclopropenone (DPC). The sequence derives from a woman between 40 and 50 years old with alopecia areata. Some clones in this sample may be carry-over from other donors' samples.

This CDR3 is CSASSNQETQYF. The CDR3 DNA sequence: TGCAGTGCTAGTAGCAACCAAGAGACCCAGTACTTC. V and J are TRBV20-1 and TRBJ2-5; no firm D call. The ends were cut back, 3 bases at V and 0 bases at J, with 5 bases in the middle. Germline CDR1 reads DFQATT; CDR2 reads SNEGSKA (reference sequence). This CDR3 region has 12 residues.